What follows are 2 T cell receptor beta chains derived from one specimen sequenced in a study of T cells after yellow fever vaccination. TCRdb reanalysed the 5' RACE reads using MiXCR and keeps one entry per CDR3 protein. This table has about 350,000 distinct CDR3 sequences, around 13% appearing once. The starting material was CD4+ T cells sorted from PBMCs, obtained 15 days after the yellow fever booster vaccination. The origin of the receptors is a man younger than 35 who received the YFV17D yellow fever vaccine.

The CDR3 region has the DNA TGCAGTGCTCGACAGCCATTGAACACTGAAGCTTTCTTT. As protein: CSARQPLNTEAFF. This rearrangement joins TRBV20-1 to TRBJ1-1; TRBD1 might be the D (5 bases). The CDR3 length is 13 residues. The germline gives CDR1 DFQATT, CDR2 SNEGSKA (reference sequence). The V end was cut by 5 bases, the J end by 0 bases, with 10 bases between.

This clonotype was seen a few times. This chain links TRBV6-5 with TRBJ1-6, with D uncertain. The CDR3 covers 13 residues. Per germline, CDR1 MNHEY and CDR2 SVGAGI. V gave up 0 bases and J gave up 10 bases, with 7 bases separating them. CDR3 loop: CASSYSGVSPLHF. As DNA, the CDR3 is TGTGCCAGCAGTTACTCCGGGGTCTCACCCCTCCACTTT.